Included here is one T cell receptor beta chain sequence, with context. Its antigen target is currently unknown. No base quality values were provided; no much bigger clone lies one nucleotide off. The source of the sample is a study of Ad26.COV2.S vaccination and SARS-CoV-2 variants (dated by TCRdb to the early 2020s). In terms of the full investigation: Vaccine-arm donors came from COV1001, a multicentre, randomized, double-blind, placebo-controlled phase I-IIa trial of Ad26.COV2.S in healthy adults. Throughout the experiments and outcome assessment, investigators stayed blinded to trial group allocation. The TCR-sequenced set comprised around 30 samples: around 20 Ad26.COV2.S vaccine recipients, 5 placebo recipients and 8 SARS-CoV-2 convalescent individuals. Ad26.COV2.S was administered intramuscularly at a dose of 5x10^10 or 1x10^11 viral particles, either as one shot or as two shots given 56 days apart. Trial participants were randomized into five groups of five: low-dose or high-dose Ad26.COV2.S given once or twice, or placebo on both occasions. TCRbeta repertoire sequencing served as the tool for gauging how specific and how broad the SARS-CoV-2-reactive T cell receptors were following Ad26.COV2.S vaccination. What the work shows at the level of the full study, not this receptor alone: According to the authors, total T cell responses may have been underestimated by the TCR breadth and depth analyses. Substantial breadth of spike-specific CD8+ and CD4+ T cell responses was reported after vaccination. Higher spike-specific TCR breadth was observed in Ad26.COV2.S recipients than in placebo recipients (P = 0.0014). Non-spike TCR breadth was comparable between vaccine and placebo recipients, consistent with the vaccine containing only spike. The study lacked the statistical power to compare responses across vaccine doses or regimens.

TCRbeta CDR3 regions were sequenced with the immunoSEQ Assay. After extraction, genomic DNA underwent amplification by bias-controlled multiplex PCR, followed by high-throughput sequencing. In the paper's pipeline: Collapsing and filtering of sequences were performed to quantify the absolute abundance of each unique TCRbeta CDR3 region. T cell fraction was estimated by normalizing TCRbeta template counts to usable DNA, which was measured by amplifying reference genes present in all nucleated cells. Repertoire TCRs were annotated as SARS-CoV-2-specific when V gene, CDR3 amino acid sequence and J gene were exactly matched to a known reactive TCR set. The reference SARS-CoV-2 TCR set was derived from MIRA and filtered for enrichment in COVID-19-positive ImmuneCODE repertoires, a step that removed public or cross-reactive TCRs. Drawing on the MIRA antigens, annotated TCRs were analysed further at the level of specific ORF or position within ORF. Depth was the summed frequency of annotated unique rearrangements, while breadth was defined as annotated unique rearrangements over total unique productive rearrangements. TCR breadth was compared between groups using two-sided Wilcoxon rank-sum tests. The source is immuneACCESS, and TCRdb retained only in-frame sequences with V and J called. Part of the clones is not carried over; for the studies checked, unresolved V genes explain less than half of this, and the remainder is unexplained. V and J calls and clone size follow that table, whereas D and trimming were derived from the DNA. This sample lists over 400,000 clones; about 92% were detected once. The ten largest clones add up to less than 2% of the sample.

Trimming accounts for 0 bases at V and 4 bases at J, while the number of junction bases matched to no gene is 15. Taken from cysteine to phenylalanine, the CDR3 has 18 residues. Left in the record is the CDR3 DNA by itself, 54 bases read in frame from the first base. Sequences SGDLS (CDR1) and YYNGEE (CDR2) are obtained from the germline V gene. The treatment or condition label, read with the paper, signifies: about 20 received Ad26.COV2.S at low or high dose, single or two shots; about five received placebo; per-sample allocation not given. Repertoires of vaccine and placebo recipients were sequenced from samples taken on day 63 after the first injection. Between 29 July and 7 August 2020, Cohort 1b enrolled 25 adults aged 18-55 years at one site in Boston, USA. As a vaccine, Ad26.COV2.S was a replication-incompetent adenovirus type 26 vector that expressed a prefusion-stabilized SARS-CoV-2 spike protein derived from the original Wuhan strain.

The clonotype originates from a person between 18 and 60 years old who received the Ad26.COV2.S COVID-19 vaccine or a placebo. Recombination connected TRBV9 to TRBJ1-2; 7 nucleotides in the junction match TRBD1. Sequenced here: peripheral blood, sampled in a trial of Ad26.COV2.S vaccine versus placebo. The CDR3 in this case is CASSVGDPDREAGYGYTF. The nucleotide sequence reads TGTGCCAGCAGCGTAGGGGACCCAGACAGGGAAGCGGGCTATGGCTACACCTTC.